This T cell receptor (beta chain) comes out of a study of cytomegalovirus exposure and HLA in healthy donors. The PCR used 60 Vbeta and 13 Jbeta primers. The data were produced by immunoSEQ multiplex PCR, yet TCRdb's version contains in-frame clones alone and is incomplete. Of approximately 160,000 clones listed, around 80% are singletons. Germline lookup yields CDR1 SQVTM and CDR2 ANQGSEA. Deletions cut 2 bases from V and 4 bases from J, with 9 bases between. This CDR3 has 13 residues. This clone was picked up one time. Sequencing was done on a sample of PBMCs. V usage is TRBV29-1 and J usage is TRBJ1-3; D unresolved. The receptor was isolated from a young man in good health and CMV-seronegative. The DNA of the CDR3 is TGCAGCGTTGAACCCGGGGTCGGAAACACCATATATTTT. It translates to CSVEPGVGNTIYF.